The entry that follows covers one T cell receptor (beta chain) sequence. What it binds is unknown. The data belong to a study of memory CD4+ T cells and cytomegalovirus serostatus. Single viable CD3+CD4+CD8-CD45RO+ cells were sorted as the memory CD4+ T cells. The ends lost 6 bases at V and 1 base at J; junction bases unmatched: 7. Germline CDR1 MDHEN, CDR2 SYDVKM. The CDR3 has 18 residues. Assay: immunoSEQ multiplex PCR; the TCRdb copy retains only in-frame clones and omits some. The sample shows more than 45,000 clones, just under 80% of them seen only once. Study observations and caveats: Each of around 69 CMV-associated TCRbeta sequences occurred in one to five individuals.

This rearrangement joins TRBV28 to TRBJ2-1, with 15 positions matching TRBD2. The sequence was collected from an adult in good health and CMV-seronegative. Input material: memory CD4+ T cells from blood. The CDR3 DNA reads as TGTGCCAGCAGCCGTGGGACTAGCGGGGGGAGGTCCTACAATGAGCAGTTCTTC. This codes for CASSRGTSGGRSYNEQFF.